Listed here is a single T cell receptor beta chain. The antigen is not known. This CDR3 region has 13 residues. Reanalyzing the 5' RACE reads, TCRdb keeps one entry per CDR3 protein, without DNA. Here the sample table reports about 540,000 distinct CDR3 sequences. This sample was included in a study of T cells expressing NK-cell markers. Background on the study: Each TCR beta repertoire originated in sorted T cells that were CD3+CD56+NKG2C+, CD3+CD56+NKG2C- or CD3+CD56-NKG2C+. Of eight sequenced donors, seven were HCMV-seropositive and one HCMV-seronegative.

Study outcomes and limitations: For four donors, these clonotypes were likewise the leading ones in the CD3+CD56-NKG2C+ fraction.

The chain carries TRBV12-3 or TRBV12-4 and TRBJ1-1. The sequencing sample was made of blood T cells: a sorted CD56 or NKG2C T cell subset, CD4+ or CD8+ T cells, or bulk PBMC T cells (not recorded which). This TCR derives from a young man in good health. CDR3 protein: CASSVPKSTEAFF.